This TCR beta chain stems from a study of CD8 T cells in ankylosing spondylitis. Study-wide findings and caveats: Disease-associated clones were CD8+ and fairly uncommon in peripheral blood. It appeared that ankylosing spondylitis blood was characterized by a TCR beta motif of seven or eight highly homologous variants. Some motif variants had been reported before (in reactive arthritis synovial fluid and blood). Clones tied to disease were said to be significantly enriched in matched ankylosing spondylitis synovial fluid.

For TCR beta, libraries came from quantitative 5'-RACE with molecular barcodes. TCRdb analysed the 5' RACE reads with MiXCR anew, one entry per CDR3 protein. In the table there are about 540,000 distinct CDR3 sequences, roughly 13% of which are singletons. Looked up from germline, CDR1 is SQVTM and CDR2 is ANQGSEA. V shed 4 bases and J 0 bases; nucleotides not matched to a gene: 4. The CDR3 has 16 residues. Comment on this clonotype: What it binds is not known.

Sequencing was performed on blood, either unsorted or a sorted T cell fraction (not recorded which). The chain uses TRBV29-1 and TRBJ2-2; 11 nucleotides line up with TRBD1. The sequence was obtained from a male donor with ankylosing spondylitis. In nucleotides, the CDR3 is TGCAGCGTTGGAGGGGACAGGGGGTCGAACACCGGGGAGCTGTTTTTT. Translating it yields CSVGGDRGSNTGELFF.